This paragraph covers one T cell receptor beta chain sequence. The data were obtained in a study of shared clonotypes between healthy human individuals. Background on the study: Samples came from a couple of female and a few male donors aged 18 to 49. Per donor, CD8 memory used one plate, CD8 naive used two, CD4 memory used three and CD4 naive used three.

The CDR3 is made up of 15 amino acids. Germline loops: CDR1 SGHTA, CDR2 FQGNSA. With 5 bases clipped from V and 5 bases from J, the junction kept 8 bases outside the gene matches. Under the authors' procedure: Filtering was not the same, since immunoSEQ gave junction-only sequences without quality scores. Only in-frame clones appear in the TCRdb table, and some are missing; sequencing was by immunoSEQ multiplex PCR. V and J calls and clone size are as listed in that table; D and trimming were resolved from the DNA. The sample yields 2 million to 3 million clones, more than 85% seen once. The sequence derives from a man younger than 35 in good health. Some clones in this sample may be carry-over from other donors' samples. The chain links TRBV7-2 to TRBJ2-5; 10 bases agree with TRBD1. Specimen: naive CD4+ T cells from PBMCs. Subset in this sample: CD45RA+ positively selected. CDR3 protein: CASSGGTGEFETQYF. The CDR3 DNA follows: TGTGCCAGCAGCGGGGGGACAGGGGAGTTCGAGACCCAGTACTTC.